This T cell receptor beta chain was sequenced for a study of human CD4 T cells and Enterobacteriaceae. As for this clone: Its antigen remains unidentified.

Regarding the study as a whole: Matching to same-donor CFSE-low cultures alone inferred ex vivo clonotype reactivity.

The repertoire was sequenced with immunoSEQ multiplex PCR; TCRdb's copy has only in-frame clones and lacks some. The sample shows 27,000 or so clones, just under 85% of them seen only once. This CDR3 has 12 residues. The V end was cut by 5 bases, the J end by 15 bases, with 17 bases between. Germline-derived CDR1 and CDR2 are LGHNT and FRNRAP. The memory gate held CD4+ cells that were not CD45RA+CCR7+CD95- naive cells, over 95% pure. Sorted cells lacked CD8+, CD14+, CD16+, CD56+, CD19+ and CD25-bright cells. Specimen: memory CD4+ T cells from blood. The genes are TRBV12-5 and TRBJ2-1, with D tentatively TRBD1 (7 bases). The receptor was derived from a human donor in good health. CDR3 residues: CASGTYRGGRFF. The CDR3 DNA follows: TGTGCTAGTGGTACCTACAGGGGAGGTCGGTTCTTC.